The source of this TCR beta chain is a study of blood T cell repertoires in COVID-19. Study-wide background: Italy, Spain and the United States were the sources of the convalescent and acute COVID-19 samples. Nucleic acid was either cDNA or gDNA, and it came from T cells, B-cell-depleted T cells, or PBMCs.

Authors' analysis steps: Estimation of nucleated cell counts was performed using reference gene primer amplification. Sequencing used immunoSEQ multiplex PCR; TCRdb keeps in-frame clones, though not all of them. D and trimming were read from the DNA, whereas the V and J calls and clone size are those reported in that table. The profile covers about 77,000 clones, with more than 60% appearing a single time and roughly a fifth taken by the ten largest. Trimming stripped 1 base from V and 4 bases from J, with 7 bases between. CDR1 and CDR2 from the germline V gene are KGHDR and SFDVKD. This CDR3 contains 13 residues.

The sequenced material came from peripheral blood. This receptor was taken from a man aged 60 to 69 with acute or convalescent COVID-19. The V and J genes are TRBV24-1 and TRBJ2-7, with a possible D match to TRBD2 (5 bases). The DNA for the CDR3 is TGTGCCACCAGTGATTTTGCGGGTTACGAGCAGTACTTC. Translation: CATSDFAGYEQYF.